This T cell receptor (beta chain) stems from a study of cytomegalovirus exposure and HLA in healthy donors. Germline V gene data show CDR1 as SGHDT and CDR2 as YYEEEE. This CDR3 comprises 15 residues. Trimming shortened V by 0 bases and J by 7 bases, and 15 bases separated the two germline ends. The PCR was carried out with 60 Vbeta primers and 13 Jbeta primers. TCRdb's copy holds only in-frame clones and misses some; the assay was immunoSEQ multiplex PCR. The sample lists some 220,000 clones, about 85% occurring once. This chain uses TRBV5-6 with TRBJ2-3; TRBD2 is a possible D gene (6 bases). Material for sequencing was PBMCs. This clonotype originated in a girl aged 2-10 years in good health and CMV-seronegative. The CDR3 sequence is CASSLEGLESYTQYF. DNA for the CDR3: TGTGCCAGCAGCTTGGAGGGACTCGAGTCATATACGCAGTATTTT.